The clone carrying this TCR beta chain came up many times. As yet, its antigen is unknown. This entry belongs to a study of T cells after yellow fever vaccination. Study in general: Researchers used SMART-Seq v4 Ultra Low Input to prepare fractions that had low cell numbers. Study-level results: Only a minor proportion of clonotypes was detected across both CD4 and CD8 compartments. After the booster, over 95% of CD4 and more than 85% of CD8 primary-response clones were re-detected.

TCR cDNA, made by 5'RACE template switching, carried an added universal primer site and UMIs. TCRdb used MiXCR to reprocess the 5' RACE reads, holding one entry per CDR3 protein. The sample records about 160,000 distinct CDR3 sequences, approximately 6.7% being singletons. After removal of 5 bases from V and 5 bases from J, the junction contained 6 bases not matched to a gene. CDR1 is SGHTA, CDR2 FQGNSA, per germline. This CDR3 spans 14 amino acids. The sequence was obtained from a young man who received the YFV17D yellow fever vaccine. This specimen consisted of CD4+ T cells sorted from PBMCs, obtained less than 6 days after the first yellow fever vaccination. The gene calls are TRBV7-2 and TRBJ2-5; TRBD1 matches 9 bases. The CDR3 is CASSMTGGSETQYF. The CDR3 bases are TGTGCCAGCAGCATGACAGGGGGTTCGGAGACCCAGTACTTC.